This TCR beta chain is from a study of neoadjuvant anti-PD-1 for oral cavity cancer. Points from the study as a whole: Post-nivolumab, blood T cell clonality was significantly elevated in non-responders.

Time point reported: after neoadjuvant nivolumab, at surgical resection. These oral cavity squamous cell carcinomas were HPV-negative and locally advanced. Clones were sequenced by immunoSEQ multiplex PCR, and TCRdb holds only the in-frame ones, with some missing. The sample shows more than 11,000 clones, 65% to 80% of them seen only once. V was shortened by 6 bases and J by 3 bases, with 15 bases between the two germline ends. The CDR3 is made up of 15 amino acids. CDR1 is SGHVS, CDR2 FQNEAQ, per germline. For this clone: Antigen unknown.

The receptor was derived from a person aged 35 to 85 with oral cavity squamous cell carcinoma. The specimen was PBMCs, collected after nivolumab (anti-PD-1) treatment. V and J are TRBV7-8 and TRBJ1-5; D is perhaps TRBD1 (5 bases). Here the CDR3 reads CASRPGRDPNQPQHF. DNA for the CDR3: TGTGCCAGCAGACCAGGGAGGGACCCCAATCAGCCCCAGCATTTT.